The source of this T cell receptor (beta chain) is a study of metastatic and nonmetastatic thyroid tumors. Study-level information: A comparison of repertoires was made across blood and tumor or nodule tissue from malignant and benign thyroid patients.

All patients were untreated before thyroid surgery. This clone was observed a handful of times. Antigen: not known. TCRdb reprocessed the PCR reads using MiXCR. The table records some 90,000 clones, roughly 8.6% of them present only once. Findings and limits, study-wide: According to reports, the diversity of TCR beta was significantly higher in malignant thyroid tumors than in benign nodules, and this held in both blood and tumor samples.

V was shortened by 4 bases and J by 3 bases, with 9 bases between the two germline ends. The CDR3 contains 14 residues. CDR1 is KGHDR and CDR2 is SFDVKD in the germline V gene. This sequence originates from a female donor with papillary thyroid cancer or a benign thyroid nodule (not recorded which). Some clones in this sample may be carry-over from other donors' samples. The material sequenced was blood. The chain is built from TRBV24-1 and TRBJ2-1; D gene ambiguous. CDR3 residues: CATSDGRDYNEQFF. CDR3 bases: TGTGCCACCAGTGACGGAAGGGACTACAATGAGCAGTTCTTC.